The source of this T cell receptor beta chain is a study of CD8 T cells in Susac syndrome. The authors reverse transcribed roughly 0.5 to 1 ug RNA with random hexamers. Each CDR3 protein is one row after TCRdb ran MiXCR on the immunoSEQ multiplex PCR reads. The table has 180,000 or so distinct CDR3 sequences, around 95% seen once. Germline V lookup: CDR1 SNHLY, CDR2 FYNNEI. Trimming left V 7 bases short and J 5 bases short, with 17 bases between. The CDR3 totals 14 residues. This sequence originates from a human donor in good health. The sequencing sample was made of CD4+ T cells from PBMCs. The chain links TRBV2 to TRBJ1-1, with a tentative D call TRBD1 (5 bases). CDR3 coding DNA: TGTGCCAGCACGGACCCGGGGGGAAAGACTGAAGCTTTCTTT. It codes for CASTDPGGKTEAFF. Supplemented by reference TRBV2 and TRBJ1-1, the full variable domain reads EPEVTQTPSHQVTQMGQEVILRCVPISNHLYFYWYRQILGQKVEFLVSFYNNEISEKSEIFDDQFSVERPDGSNFTLKIRSTKLEDSAMYFCASTDPGGKTEAFFGQGTRLTVV.